Each of the 21 T cell receptor beta chains below was sequenced from the same sample in a study of regulatory T cells in long-lasting Graves disease. With iRepertoire HTBI primers and Arm-PCR of CDR3 regions, TCR beta libraries were built. MiXCR, run by TCRdb on the multiplex PCR reads, gives a single entry per CDR3 protein. The sample lists roughly 320,000 distinct CDR3 sequences; over 15% were seen once. Noted time point: newly diagnosed GD, antithyroid drugs for less than 3 months. PBMC-extracted RNA yielded the TCR library. These data also formed part of another study, on T cells in Graves' hyperthyroidism and ophthalmopathy.

The starting material was peripheral blood mononuclear cells (PBMCs), obtained at new diagnosis, from a patient treated with antithyroid drugs. These receptors all stem from a man between 35 and 55 years old with Graves disease.

This clonotype was seen only a few times. V and J are TRBV19 and TRBJ1-5; 8 nucleotides align to TRBD1. CDR3 size: 15 residues. Per germline, CDR1 LNHDA and CDR2 SQIVND (reference sequence). Unmatched junction bases numbered 4, after V lost 3 bases and J lost 3 bases. CDR3 in DNA: TGTGCCAGTAGTATTTCCAGGGGGCTCAATCAGCCCCAGCATTTT. This codes for CASSISRGLNQPQHF.

This rearrangement joins TRBV7-9 to TRBJ2-7; the D gene could be TRBD1 or TRBD2 (5 bases each). Trimming stripped 5 bases from V and 7 bases from J, with 15 bases between. This CDR3 comprises 13 residues. CDR1 and CDR2 (germline): SEHNR, FQNEAQ (reference sequence). This CDR3 is CASSPSRGDEQYF. The CDR3 nucleotides are TGTGCCAGCAGCCCCTCCCGAGGGGATGAGCAGTACTTC.

The chain recombines TRBV20-1 with TRBJ1-6; the D gene is possibly TRBD1 (6 bases). Germline lookup yields CDR1 DFQATT and CDR2 SNEGSKA (reference sequence). The CDR3 runs to 13 residues. Trimming shortened V by 5 bases and J by 10 bases, and 15 bases separated the two germline ends. In DNA, the CDR3 is TGCAGTGCTCCCCTAACAGGGCAGTCACCCCTCCACTTT. It encodes CSAPLTGQSPLHF.

There are many counts of this clonotype. V usage is TRBV5-5 and J usage is TRBJ1-1, with D perhaps TRBD1 (5 bases). Germline V lookup: CDR1 SGHKS, CDR2 YYEKEE (reference sequence). The CDR3 is 16 amino acids. Deletions cut 0 bases from V and 3 bases from J, with 15 bases between. The CDR3 here is CASSLGIGAVDTEAFF. The CDR3 DNA follows: TGTGCCAGCAGCTTGGGCATTGGGGCGGTTGACACTGAAGCTTTCTTT.

This clonotype has a count of ten or more. The chain combines TRBV20-1 with TRBJ2-5; 8 positions agree with TRBD1. The CDR3 consists of 13 residues. The junction had 5 bases not matched to a gene; V was cut back by 6 bases and J by 2 bases. Germline lookup yields CDR1 DFQATT and CDR2 SNEGSKA (reference sequence). This chain's CDR3 is CSARTGTQETQYF. As DNA, the CDR3 is TGCAGTGCCAGGACAGGGACGCAAGAGACCCAGTACTTC.

The table lists this clonotype with many counts. V usage is TRBV20-1 and J usage is TRBJ2-7, with D tentatively TRBD1 (6 bases). The CDR3 consists of 14 residues. Per the germline V gene, CDR1 is DFQATT and CDR2 is SNEGSKA (reference sequence). Trimming stripped 3 bases from V and 4 bases from J, with 16 bases between. The CDR3: CSASVQGLGYEQYF. CDR3 nucleotides: TGCAGTGCTAGTGTCCAGGGGCTTGGGTACGAGCAGTACTTC.

This clonotype was counted at least ten times. The chain couples TRBV6-2 or TRBV6-3 to TRBJ1-4; D gene ambiguous. There are 14 residues in the CDR3. Germline assignment: CDR1 MNHEY and CDR2 SVGEGT. V was clipped by 2 bases and J by 9 bases, with 13 bases between them. As DNA, the CDR3 is TGTGCCAGCAGTTACGCAGGCCGGCTTCAAAAACTGTTTTTT. It yields the protein CASSYAGRLQKLFF.

This clonotype turned up a few times. The V call is TRBV12-5, the J call TRBJ2-3, with D possibly called TRBD1 or TRBD2 (5 bases each). The V end was cut by 6 bases, the J end by 0 bases, with 13 bases between. CDR3 size: 15 residues. Germline V gives CDR1 LGHNT, CDR2 FRNRAP. CDR3 in amino acids: CASGGTSASTDTQYF. The CDR3 DNA sequence: TGTGCTAGTGGCGGGACGTCCGCTAGCACAGATACGCAGTATTTT. Drawing the rest from reference TRBV12-5 and TRBJ2-3, the complete variable domain is DARVTQTPRHKVTEMGQEVTMRCQPILGHNTVFWYRQTMMQGLELLAYFRNRAPLDDSGMPKDRFSAEMPDATLATLKIQPSEPRDSAVYFCASGGTSASTDTQYFGPGTRLTVL.

The table lists this clonotype with many counts. The chain employs TRBV10-3 and TRBJ2-7; D might be TRBD1 or TRBD2, each matching 5 bases. V was trimmed by 5 bases and J by 0 bases, leaving 17 bases between them. This CDR3 region has 16 residues. In germline, CDR1 is ENHRY, CDR2 SYGVKD. In DNA form, the CDR3 reads TGTGCCATCAGTCCCCCGGGGACCGCTAGCTCCTACGAGCAGTACTTC. Amino acids: CAISPPGTASSYEQYF.

In its sample, this clonotype was seen many times. This chain joins TRBV29-1 and TRBJ2-3, with TRBD2 matching 8 bases. V was pared by 4 bases and J by 0 bases, with 6 bases of the junction left unmatched. Germline CDR1 is SQVTM and CDR2 is ANQGSEA. The CDR3 loop spans 15 amino acids. CDR3 nucleotide sequence: TGCAGCGTTGTGCGGGGGGCCGCAAGCACAGATACGCAGTATTTT. This gives the protein CSVVRGAASTDTQYF.

In this sample, this clonotype turned up many times. V usage is TRBV12-3 or TRBV12-4 and J usage is TRBJ2-3, with 11 bases lining up with TRBD1. There are 15 residues in the CDR3. Trimming cost V 4 bases and J 3 bases; bases outside gene matches: 3. CDR3 in amino acids: CASSYRDRGTDTQYF. CDR3 nucleotide sequence: TGTGCCAGCAGTTACCGGGACAGGGGGACAGATACGCAGTATTTT.

This clonotype was counted ten times or more. The V call is TRBV30, the J call TRBJ2-3; the match to TRBD1 covers 8 bases. Per the germline V gene, CDR1 is GTSNPN and CDR2 is SVGIG (reference sequence). The junction had 13 bases not matched to a gene; V was cut back by 5 bases and J by 6 bases. The CDR3 sequence is 15 residues long. The CDR3 DNA reads TGTGCCTGGGTACCGGGACAGGCGAGCTGGGATACGCAGTATTTT. Its translation: CAWVPGQASWDTQYF. Using reference TRBV30 and TRBJ2-3 for the parts outside the CDR3, the full variable domain is SQTIHQWPATLVQPVGSPLSLECTVEGTSNPNLYWYRQAAGRGLQLLFYSVGIGQISSEVPQNLSASRPQDRQFILSSKKLLLSDSGFYLCAWVPGQASWDTQYFGPGTRLTVL.

This clonotype has ten or more counts. CDR3 DNA sequence: TGTGCCAGCAGCGACAGTGAAGCTAACTATGGCTACACCTTC. Its translation is CASSDSEANYGYTF. This rearrangement joins TRBV6-1 to TRBJ1-2; D is possibly TRBD1 (5 bases). The CDR3 has 14 amino acids. Trimming pared 6 bases from V and 0 bases from J, leaving 11 bases between. The germline V gene has CDR1 MNHNS and CDR2 SASEGT.

Comments on this clonotype: A read error is likely, as this CDR3 ends without the conserved phenylalanine or tryptophan. The chain employs TRBV20-1 and TRBJ1-1; D remains unclear. Trimming removed 1 base at V and 5 bases at J, with 14 bases between. This CDR3 region has 14 residues. Germline lookup yields CDR1 DFQATT and CDR2 SNEGSKA (reference sequence). CDR3: CSARGASPWTEAFL. The DNA for the CDR3 is TGCAGTGCTAGAGGAGCAAGCCCGTGGACTGAAGCTTTCCTT.

This clonotype was seen ten or more times. The CDR3 DNA is TGTGCCAGCAGCGTATCACTGGGCAGGTCGGATACGCAGTATTTT. Translation gives CASSVSLGRSDTQYF. The chain links TRBV9 to TRBJ2-3, with D uncertain. This CDR3 comprises 15 residues. V lost 1 base, J lost 6 bases, and 15 bases lay in between. The germline gives CDR1 SGDLS, CDR2 YYNGEE.

This clonotype was observed at least ten times. The V call is TRBV7-2, the J call TRBJ2-6, with D possibly being TRBD1 (5 bases). The V gene lost 0 bases and the J gene lost 0 bases, with 6 bases spanning the gap. Germline assignment: CDR1 SGHTA and CDR2 FQGNSA. The CDR3 totals 16 residues. The CDR3 DNA follows: TGTGCCAGCAGCTTAGCCAGGGTCTCTGGGGCCAACGTCCTGACTTTC. It is translated as CASSLARVSGANVLTF.

This chain uses TRBV10-3 with TRBJ2-7, with TRBD2 matching over 7 bases. This CDR3 is built from 15 residues. Trimming cost V 5 bases and J 2 bases; bases outside gene matches: 9. Germline loops: CDR1 ENHRY, CDR2 SYGVKD. In DNA form, the CDR3 reads TGTGCCATCAGTTTGGGCGGGGGAGAGGCCTACGAGCAGTACTTC. Protein sequence: CAISLGGGEAYEQYF.

Details on this clonotype: This may stem from a read error, because a much larger clone lies one nucleotide away. This chain uses TRBV6-5 with TRBJ2-1; D unclear. CDR3 length: 15 amino acids. Germline V gene lookup returns CDR1 MNHEY and CDR2 SVGAGI. The CDR3 reads CASSYARQAHNGQFF. CDR3 in DNA: TGTGCCAGCAGTTACGCGCGTCAGGCCCACAATGGGCAGTTCTTC.

This clonotype was counted between two and nine times. The chain couples TRBV5-1 to TRBJ2-1; D gene unclear. This CDR3 is 11 amino acids long. Germline V CDR1 and CDR2: SGHRS, YFSETQ. The V end lost 2 bases, the J end lost 10 bases, and 7 bases lay between the germline ends. This chain's CDR3 is CASSFGLEQFF. The CDR3, as DNA: TGCGCCAGCAGCTTCGGATTAGAGCAGTTCTTC.

In this sample, this clonotype turned up a few times. This chain uses TRBV9 with TRBJ2-1; D is unclear. The CDR3 runs 16 residues. V was pared by 0 bases and J by 5 bases, with 15 bases between. Looked up from germline, CDR1 is SGDLS and CDR2 is YYNGEE. CDR3 in amino acids: CASSVGVWEPNNEQFF. CDR3 nucleotides: TGTGCCAGCAGCGTAGGGGTGTGGGAACCAAACAATGAGCAGTTCTTC. Looking up the rest from reference TRBV9 and TRBJ2-1 gives the full variable domain: DSGVTQTPKHLITATGQRVTLRCSPRSGDLSVYWYQQSLDQGLQFLIQYYNGEERAKGNILERFSAQQFPDLHSELNLSSLELGDSALYFCASSVGVWEPNNEQFFGPGTRLTVL.

V gene TRBV5-5 combines with J gene TRBJ1-2, with D hard to call. V was pared by 0 bases and J by 0 bases, with 9 bases between. Germline V gene lookup returns CDR1 SGHKS and CDR2 YYEKEE (reference sequence). The CDR3 runs to 15 residues. The CDR3 nucleotides read TGTGCCAGCAGCTTGGTGGCGCGCCCTAACTATGGCTACACCTTC. This gives the protein CASSLVARPNYGYTF. The entire variable domain, with the rest obtained from reference TRBV5-5 and TRBJ1-2, is as follows: DAGVTQSPTHLIKTRGQQVTLRCSPISGHKSVSWYQQVLGQGPQFIFQYYEKEERGRGNFPDRFSARQFPNYSSELNVNALLLGDSALYLCASSLVARPNYGYTFGSGTRLTVV.